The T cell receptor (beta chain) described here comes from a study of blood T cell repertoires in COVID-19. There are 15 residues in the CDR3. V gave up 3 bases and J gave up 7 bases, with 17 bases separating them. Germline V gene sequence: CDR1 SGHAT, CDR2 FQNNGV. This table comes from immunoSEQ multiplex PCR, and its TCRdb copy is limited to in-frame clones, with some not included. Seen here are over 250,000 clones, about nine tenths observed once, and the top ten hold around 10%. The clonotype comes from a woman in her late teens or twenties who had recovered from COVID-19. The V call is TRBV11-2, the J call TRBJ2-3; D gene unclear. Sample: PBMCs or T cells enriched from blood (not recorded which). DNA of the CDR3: TGTGCCAGCAGCTTCGAGAGTGGCGGCCCAAATACGCAGTATTTT. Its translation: CASSFESGGPNTQYF. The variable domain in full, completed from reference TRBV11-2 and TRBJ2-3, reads EAGVAQSPRYKIIEKRQSVAFWCNPISGHATLYWYQQILGQGPKLLIQFQNNGVVDDSQLPKDRFSAERLKGVDSTLKIQPAKLEDSAVYLCASSFESGGPNTQYFGPGTRLTVL.